Reported below is one TCR beta chain. Its antigen is not identified. Repertoires were generated with immunoSEQ multiplex PCR, while TCRdb's copy carries only in-frame clones and drops some. Altogether approximately 90,000 clones are present, about four fifths being singletons, with the ten largest covering about 0.8%. Germline V CDR1 and CDR2: SGHDT, YYEEEE. After removal of 6 bases from V and 3 bases from J, the junction contained 5 bases not matched to a gene. The CDR3 sequence is 14 residues long. The sample originates from a study of graft-versus-host responses after intestinal transplantation. Across the study: All of the recipients had induction that used anti-thymocyte globulin, then tacrolimus and steroids for about 3 years.

The sample here was unstimulated CD4+ T cells sorted from spleen or lymph node cells, taken before intestinal transplant. The chain employs TRBV5-6 and TRBJ1-2; 10 bases map to TRBD1. The TCR originated in a human donor who received an intestinal transplant. This CDR3 is CASNSDRGYYGYTF. The CDR3 DNA reads TGTGCCAGCAACTCGGACAGGGGGTACTATGGCTACACCTTC.